Listed below are T cell receptor beta chains from one sample, sequenced in a study of T cell repertoires in cytomegalovirus infection. TCRdb reanalysed the reads using MiXCR and keeps one entry per CDR3 protein. This table holds more than 150,000 distinct CDR3 sequences, 17% found once. Sequences were obtained from CD8+ T cells from PBMCs. All receptors derive from a human donor in good health (CMV status not recorded). Some clones in this sample may be carry-over from other donors' samples. CDR3s include the opening cysteine and the closing phenylalanine or tryptophan. D genes are given only for firm matches. Expanded clones get a size class; other rows say once, few or many, or leave the size out.

v_call,d_call,clone_size,j_call,cdr3_aa,cdr3_nt
TRBV4-3,.,.,TRBJ1-4,CASSQERAGATTNEKLFF,TGCGCCAGCAGCCAAGAGAGGGCGGGGGCTACAACTAATGAAAAACTGTTTTTT
TRBV4-1,.,once,TRBJ1-1,CASSQDTGHTEAFF,TGCGCCAGCAGCCAAGATACAGGGCACACTGAAGCTTTCTTT
TRBV7-2,TRBD1,few,TRBJ2-5,CASSLTGGTETQYF,TGTGCCAGCAGCTTGACAGGGGGGACTGAGACCCAGTACTTC
TRBV7-9,TRBD1,few,TRBJ2-7,CASSHPDRTYEQYF,TGTGCCAGCAGCCACCCGGACAGGACCTACGAGCAGTACTTC
TRBV29-1,TRBD1,.,TRBJ1-1,CSDQTGGTEAFF,TGCAGCGACCAAACAGGGGGCACTGAAGCTTTCTTT
TRBV29-1,.,few,TRBJ2-1,CSVPGDNEQFF,TGCAGCGTTCCGGGGGACAATGAGCAGTTCTTC
TRBV27,TRBD1,.,TRBJ2-1,CASRKDRGYNEQFF,TGTGCCAGCAGGAAGGACAGGGGTTACAATGAGCAGTTCTTC
TRBV20-1,.,few,TRBJ2-3,CSATTRDVTDTQYF,TGCAGTGCTACGACCAGGGATGTCACAGATACGCAGTATTTT
TRBV7-6,TRBD1,many,TRBJ1-5,CASSSTHRGGQPQHF,TGTGCCAGCAGCTCCACCCACAGGGGAGGACAGCCCCAGCATTTT
TRBV28,.,once,TRBJ2-7,CASSFRGGLGEQYF,TGTGCCAGCAGTTTCAGGGGGGGGCTCGGAGAGCAGTACTTC
TRBV14,TRBD2,few,TRBJ2-3,CASTPGGSSTDTQYF,TGTGCCAGCACGCCGGGGGGTTCTAGCACAGATACGCAGTATTTT
TRBV6-6,TRBD1,.,TRBJ2-5,CASSYPSQGAVETQYF,TGTGCCAGCAGTTACCCGTCACAGGGGGCGGTGGAGACCCAGTACTTC
TRBV6-2/TRBV6-3,TRBD2,few,TRBJ2-1,CASSPRGGIYNEQFF,TGTGCCAGCAGCCCCCGGGGGGGGATTTACAATGAGCAGTTCTTC
TRBV2,TRBD1,.,TRBJ2-5,CASSPNRGQETQYF,TGTGCCAGCAGTCCTAACAGGGGGCAAGAGACCCAGTACTTC
TRBV20-1,.,few,TRBJ2-1,CSAFSTSTNEQFF,TGCAGTGCCTTTTCTACTAGTACCAATGAGCAGTTCTTC
TRBV7-3,.,few,TRBJ1-6,CASSLTSNSPLHF,TGTGCCAGCAGCTTAACTTCGAATTCACCCCTCCACTTT
TRBV7-8,.,.,TRBJ2-4,CASSPQRHIQYF,TGTGCCAGCAGCCCCCAACGGCACATTCAGTACTTC
TRBV4-1,.,few,TRBJ1-2,CASSHPGTVGPYGYTF,TGCGCCAGCAGCCACCCCGGGACCGTGGGACCTTATGGCTACACCTTC
TRBV29-1,.,few,TRBJ1-2,CSVEWVTGTYGYTF,TGCAGCGTAGAGTGGGTGACAGGAACTTATGGCTACACCTTC
TRBV20-1,.,few,TRBJ2-7,CSAWSGDYEQYF,TGCAGTGCGTGGAGCGGCGACTACGAGCAGTACTTC
TRBV4-2,.,.,TRBJ1-6,CASSPSGFPLHF,TGTGCCAGCAGCCCCTCAGGATTCCCCCTCCACTTT
TRBV7-2,.,many,TRBJ2-5,CASSRWPQETQYF,TGTGCCAGCAGCCGCTGGCCACAAGAGACCCAGTACTTC
TRBV7-2,.,few,TRBJ2-3,CASSFWTSSTDTQYF,TGTGCCAGCAGCTTTTGGACTTCTAGCACAGATACGCAGTATTTT
TRBV6-2/TRBV6-3,.,.,TRBJ2-7,CASSYGGRLRSSYEQYF,TGTGCCAGCAGTTACGGGGGGCGACTCCGGAGCTCCTACGAGCAGTACTTC
TRBV20-1,TRBD1,.,TRBJ2-1,CSAPRDRTYNEQFF,TGCAGTGCACCGCGGGACAGGACCTACAATGAGCAGTTCTTC
TRBV12-3/TRBV12-4,TRBD2,.,TRBJ2-1,CASTLGTSGAQEDEQFF,TGTGCCAGCACCCTAGGGACTAGCGGGGCACAGGAGGATGAGCAGTTCTTC
TRBV6-1,.,few,TRBJ2-5,CASSFIGGQETQYF,TGTGCCAGCAGTTTTATTGGCGGCCAAGAGACCCAGTACTTC
TRBV7-3,.,few,TRBJ2-4,CASSFRFGVGNIQYF,TGTGCCAGCAGCTTTCGTTTTGGAGTCGGAAACATTCAGTACTTC
TRBV11-2,.,.,TRBJ2-2,CASSIPGSWPGELFF,TGTGCCAGCAGCATTCCCGGGTCATGGCCCGGGGAGCTGTTTTTT
TRBV11-2,TRBD1,.,TRBJ2-7,CASSPGGQTYEQYF,TGTGCCAGCAGCCCAGGGGGACAGACCTACGAGCAGTACTTC
TRBV4-1,.,few,TRBJ1-2,CASSQDKGPIYGYTF,TGCGCCAGCAGCCAAGATAAAGGGCCGATCTATGGCTACACCTTC
TRBV20-1,.,.,TRBJ2-7,CSARNQTGLSYEQYF,TGCAGTGCTAGAAACCAAACGGGACTCTCCTACGAGCAGTACTTC
TRBV6-2/TRBV6-3,TRBD2,.,TRBJ2-1,CASRRLAGGPGNEQFF,TGTGCCAGCAGGCGGCTGGCGGGAGGGCCAGGCAATGAGCAGTTCTTC
TRBV19,.,few,TRBJ1-6,CASRQLKTDSPLHF,TGTGCCAGTAGGCAGCTTAAAACAGATTCACCCCTCCACTTT
TRBV6-2/TRBV6-3,.,.,TRBJ1-5,CASSPRGEWQPQHF,TGTGCCAGCAGCCCCAGGGGAGAATGGCAGCCCCAGCATTTT
TRBV7-8,TRBD2,few,TRBJ2-7,CASSFSGLSSYEQYF,TGTGCCAGCAGCTTTAGCGGGCTAAGCTCCTACGAGCAGTACTTC
TRBV9,.,.,TRBJ2-1,CASSPGRALSYNEQFF,TGTGCCAGCAGCCCAGGACGCGCCCTCTCCTACAATGAGCAGTTCTTC
TRBV28,.,.,TRBJ2-6,CASSPLIGRINSGANVLTF,TGTGCCAGCAGCCCCTTAATCGGACGGATCAACTCTGGGGCCAACGTCCTGACTTTC
TRBV6-5,.,.,TRBJ2-1,CASSYGVANEQFF,TGTGCCAGCAGTTACGGCGTCGCGAATGAGCAGTTCTTC
TRBV6-2/TRBV6-3,TRBD1,.,TRBJ1-2,CASSYTGQGRTYGYTF,TGTGCCAGCAGTTACACCGGACAGGGGAGGACCTATGGCTACACCTTC
TRBV4-3,TRBD2,few,TRBJ2-2,CASTRLAGTGELFF,TGCGCCAGCACCAGACTAGCGGGCACCGGGGAGCTGTTTTTT
TRBV28,.,few,TRBJ2-1,CASRQRGRSSYNEQFF,TGTGCCAGCAGACAGAGGGGACGGAGCTCCTACAATGAGCAGTTCTTC
TRBV29-1,.,.,TRBJ2-1,CSVEDQRSYNEQFF,TGCAGCGTTGAAGATCAGCGGTCCTACAATGAGCAGTTCTTC
TRBV6-2/TRBV6-3,.,.,TRBJ2-3,CASSYDFWEKSTDTQYF,TGTGCCAGCAGTTACGATTTCTGGGAAAAGAGCACAGATACGCAGTATTTT
TRBV28,.,few,TRBJ1-5,CASSLPQGGSNQPQHF,TGTGCCAGCAGTTTACCCCAGGGAGGTAGCAATCAGCCCCAGCATTTT
TRBV29-1,TRBD2,few,TRBJ2-3,CSVDPQRGTSTDTQYF,TGCAGCGTTGATCCCCAGCGGGGGACTAGCACAGATACGCAGTATTTT
TRBV4-2,TRBD2,few,TRBJ2-5,CASSRKLSGLGETQYF,TGTGCCAGCAGCCGAAAGCTTAGCGGGTTGGGTGAGACCCAGTACTTC
TRBV6-2/TRBV6-3,.,few,TRBJ2-1,CASSYGSSLEQFF,TGTGCCAGCAGTTACGGTTCTAGCCTTGAGCAGTTCTTC
TRBV28,.,few,TRBJ2-7,CASSLGMGGNEQYF,TGTGCCAGCAGTTTAGGCATGGGAGGCAACGAGCAGTACTTC
TRBV5-1,TRBD2,.,TRBJ2-7,CASSLGLAGGMSYEQYF,TGCGCCAGCAGCTTGGGACTAGCGGGAGGGATGTCCTACGAGCAGTACTTC
TRBV6-5,.,few,TRBJ2-7,CASAQGLSYEQYF,TGTGCCAGCGCCCAGGGGTTAAGCTACGAGCAGTACTTC
TRBV7-2,.,.,TRBJ1-1,CASSPEEAFF,TGTGCCAGCAGCCCCGAGGAAGCTTTCTTT
TRBV6-4,.,few,TRBJ1-6,CASSFGVDNSPLHF,TGTGCCAGCAGTTTCGGGGTCGATAATTCACCCCTCCACTTT
TRBV7-2,.,many,TRBJ2-7,CASSLDGPAHEQYF,TGTGCCAGCAGCTTGGACGGCCCGGCCCACGAGCAGTACTTC
TRBV11-2,TRBD2,few,TRBJ2-5,CASSFLTSGRAPETQYF,TGTGCCAGCAGCTTCCTGACTAGCGGGAGGGCCCCAGAGACCCAGTACTTC
TRBV29-1,.,.,TRBJ2-1,CSVALGWVNEQFF,TGCAGCGTTGCCTTAGGGTGGGTTAATGAGCAGTTCTTC
TRBV28,.,.,TRBJ1-5,CASSFGQPQHF,TGTGCCAGCAGTTTCGGTCAGCCCCAGCATTTT